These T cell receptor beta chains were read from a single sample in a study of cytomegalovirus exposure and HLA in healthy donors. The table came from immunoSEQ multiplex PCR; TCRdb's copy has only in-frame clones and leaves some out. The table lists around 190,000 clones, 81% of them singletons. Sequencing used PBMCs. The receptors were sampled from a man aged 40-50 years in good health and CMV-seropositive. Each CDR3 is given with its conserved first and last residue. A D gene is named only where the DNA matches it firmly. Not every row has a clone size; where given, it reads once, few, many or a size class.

TGTGCCAGCTCGGACAAGGGGGGAAACACCATATATTTT CASSDKGGNTIYF TRBV18 - TRBJ1-3 -
TGTGCCAGCAGGAGACAGGCCTTACCCGCAGATACGCAGTATTTT CASRRQALPADTQYF TRBV2 - TRBJ2-3 -
TGTGCCAGCATCGGGTCCTCCTACGAGCAGTACTTC CASIGSSYEQYF TRBV11-2 - TRBJ2-7 -
TGCGCCAGCAGCTTGGACAGGGGGTCCTACGAGCAGTACTTC CASSLDRGSYEQYF TRBV5-1 TRBD1 TRBJ2-7 once
TGTGCCAGCAGCTCACCAGGCGCTGGTGAGCAGTTCTTC CASSSPGAGEQFF TRBV11-1 - TRBJ2-1 -
TGTGCCAGCAGCGATACTAGCACAGATACGCAGTATTTT CASSDTSTDTQYF TRBV7-3 - TRBJ2-3 -
TGCGCCAGCAGCCAAGAGATGGGGATTCCCGGGGGCGAGCAGTACTTC CASSQEMGIPGGEQYF TRBV4-1 - TRBJ2-7 -
TGTGCCAGCAGTGAGTCGGGGTTCGATGGCTACACCTTC CASSESGFDGYTF TRBV2 - TRBJ1-2 -
TGTGCCAGTAGTCCGCGGGAGACGTCCGACGAGCAGTACTTC CASSPRETSDEQYF TRBV19 TRBD2 TRBJ2-7 -
TGTGCCAGCAGTAGGGGGCTAGAGACGGGAAACACCATATATTTT CASSRGLETGNTIYF TRBV6-1 TRBD1 TRBJ1-3 once
TGTGCCAGCAGTGAAGCGCTTCGGACAGGGAGGGAAAAACTGTTTTTT CASSEALRTGREKLFF TRBV6-1 TRBD1 TRBJ1-4 -
TGTGCCAGCAGCTTAGGGGTCGGGCTAGCGGGGAATGAGCAGTTCTTC CASSLGVGLAGNEQFF TRBV7-9 TRBD2 TRBJ2-1 -
TGTGCCAGCAGTTTCATAGGGGGTGGCTACACCTTC CASSFIGGGYTF TRBV28 - TRBJ1-2 few
TGTGCCAGCAGTGAAGGAGCGGGGGGCCCGCAGGTGGGTAATGAGCAGTTCTTC CASSEGAGGPQVGNEQFF TRBV25-1 TRBD2 TRBJ2-1 -
TGTGCCAGCAGCACCCGTCGGGGCTACGAGCAGTACTTC CASSTRRGYEQYF TRBV5-6 - TRBJ2-7 -
TGTGCCAGCAGTTTTGCGGGAGGGCTCGGGGCCAACGTCCTGACTTTC CASSFAGGLGANVLTF TRBV28 TRBD2 TRBJ2-6 -
TGTGCCAGCAGCTTAGTTCCCTTGAACACCGGGGAGCTGTTTTTT CASSLVPLNTGELFF TRBV11-2 - TRBJ2-2 -
TGCGCCAGCAGCTTGCCTCGGACTAGCTCCCAAGAGACCCAGTACTTC CASSLPRTSSQETQYF TRBV5-1 TRBD2 TRBJ2-5 -
TGTGCCAGCAGCTTAGCCGAGTTGCTCCAATACGAGCAGTACTTC CASSLAELLQYEQYF TRBV11-2 - TRBJ2-7 -
TGTGCCATCAGACCCGACAGGGACACCGGGGAGCTGTTTTTT CAIRPDRDTGELFF TRBV10-3 TRBD1 TRBJ2-2 -
TGTGCCAGCAGCTTGGACAGGGTTTCGGCTAACTATGGCTACACCTTC CASSLDRVSANYGYTF TRBV7-9 TRBD1 TRBJ1-2 -
TGTGCCAGCAGCCCCCGGACAGGGCGCGAGCAGTACTTC CASSPRTGREQYF TRBV7-6 TRBD1 TRBJ2-7 -
TGCGCCAGCAGCCCGGAGGGGAGGGAGGAAAAACTGTTTTTT CASSPEGREEKLFF TRBV5-1 - TRBJ1-4 -
TGTGCCAGCAGCTTGGCAGGGATCCGGGGGGATACCAATCAGCCCCAGCATTTT CASSLAGIRGDTNQPQHF TRBV5-6 - TRBJ1-5 -
TGTGCCTCCAGTTACAGCGGGCAGGGGGACGAAGAGACCCAGTACTTC CASSYSGQGDEETQYF TRBV6-5 - TRBJ2-5 -
TGTGCCAGCAGTTACCTCGGACAGGGGAACTATGGCTACACCTTC CASSYLGQGNYGYTF TRBV6-5 TRBD1 TRBJ1-2 -
TGCGCCAGCAGCCCCGGGATCACAGATACGCAGTATTTT CASSPGITDTQYF TRBV5-1 - TRBJ2-3 -
TGTGCCACCGAGGAACAGGGGTCCCCCGGGGAGCTGTTTTTT CATEEQGSPGELFF TRBV6-5 TRBD1 TRBJ2-2 few
TGTGCCAGCAGCCAGGACAGTTACGAGCAGTACTTC CASSQDSYEQYF TRBV5-6 - TRBJ2-7 -
TGCGCCAGCAGCTTAGGGACAGGGGGCCGGTACGAGCAGTACTTC CASSLGTGGRYEQYF TRBV5-1 TRBD1 TRBJ2-7 -
TGTGCCAGCCTCCTTCTCGAGAGCTCCTACGAGCAGTACTTC CASLLLESSYEQYF TRBV2 - TRBJ2-7 -
TGTGCCAGCTCTCCGGGACTAGCGGGAGGGCCCTACGAGCAGTACTTC CASSPGLAGGPYEQYF TRBV11-3 TRBD2 TRBJ2-7 -
TGTGCCAGCAGCCAAGCCCGTAGCGGGAGCCCCACAGATACGCAGTATTTT CASSQARSGSPTDTQYF TRBV14 TRBD2 TRBJ2-3 -